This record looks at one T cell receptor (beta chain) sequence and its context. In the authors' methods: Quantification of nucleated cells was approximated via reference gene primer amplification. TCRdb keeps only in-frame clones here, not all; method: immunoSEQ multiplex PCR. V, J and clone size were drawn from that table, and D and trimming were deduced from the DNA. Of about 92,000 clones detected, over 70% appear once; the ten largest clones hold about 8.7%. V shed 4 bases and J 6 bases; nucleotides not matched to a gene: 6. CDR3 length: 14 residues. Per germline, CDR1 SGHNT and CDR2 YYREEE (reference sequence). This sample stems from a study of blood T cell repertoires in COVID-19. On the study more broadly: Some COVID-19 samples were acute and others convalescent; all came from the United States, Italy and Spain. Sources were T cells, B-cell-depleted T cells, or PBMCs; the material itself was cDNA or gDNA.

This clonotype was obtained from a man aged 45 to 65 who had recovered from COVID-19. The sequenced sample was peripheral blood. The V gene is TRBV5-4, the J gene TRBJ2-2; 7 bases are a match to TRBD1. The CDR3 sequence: CASSPSTGAGELFF. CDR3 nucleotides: TGTGCCAGCAGCCCTTCAACAGGGGCCGGGGAGCTGTTTTTT.